This record covers a single T cell receptor beta chain. The method was immunoSEQ multiplex PCR; TCRdb's version includes in-frame clones alone and lacks a portion of them. The sample holds roughly 67,000 clones, roughly 84% seen once. This entry comes from a study of blood T cell repertoires in COVID-19. The CDR3 covers 15 residues. CDR1 and CDR2 from the germline V gene are LGHDT and YNNKEL (reference sequence). V lost 1 base to trimming and J lost 4 bases; unmatched junction nucleotides: 5. V usage is TRBV3-1 (or the pseudogene TRBV3-2) and J usage is TRBJ2-7; 9 bases are a match to TRBD1. The sequenced sample consisted of peripheral blood. The sequence derives from a man between 50 and 59 years old with active COVID-19. The DNA of the CDR3 is TGTGCCAGCAGCCAAGCCGGGACAGGGTATTACGAGCAGTACTTC. It specifies CASSQAGTGYYEQYF.